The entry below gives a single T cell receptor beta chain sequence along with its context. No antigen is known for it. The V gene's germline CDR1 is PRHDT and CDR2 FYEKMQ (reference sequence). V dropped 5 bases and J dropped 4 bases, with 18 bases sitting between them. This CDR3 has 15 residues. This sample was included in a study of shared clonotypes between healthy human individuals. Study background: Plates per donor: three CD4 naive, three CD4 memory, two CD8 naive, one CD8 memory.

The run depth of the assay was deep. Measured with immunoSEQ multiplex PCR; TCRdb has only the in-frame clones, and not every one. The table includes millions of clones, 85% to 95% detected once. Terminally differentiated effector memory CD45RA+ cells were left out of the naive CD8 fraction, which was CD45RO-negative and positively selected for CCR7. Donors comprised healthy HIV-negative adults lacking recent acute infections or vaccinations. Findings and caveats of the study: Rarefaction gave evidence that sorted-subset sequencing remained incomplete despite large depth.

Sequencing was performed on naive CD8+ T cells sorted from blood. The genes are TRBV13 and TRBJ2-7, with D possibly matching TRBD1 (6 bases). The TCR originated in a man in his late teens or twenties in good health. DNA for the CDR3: TGTGCCAGCAGCGAAAAACCAGGGGAAACGTACGAGCAGTACTTC. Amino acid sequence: CASSEKPGETYEQYF.